The source of this TCR beta chain is a study of T cell changes during pregnancy in multiple sclerosis. Profiled with immunoSEQ multiplex PCR; TCRdb holds only in-frame clones, not every one. This sample carries roughly 38,000 clones, approximately 90% of them seen once, and the ten largest clones take 0.5% to 0.85%. The sequenced sample was CD4+ T cells from peripheral blood mononuclear cells, obtained in the second trimester of pregnancy. This clonotype was sampled from a female donor in good health, enrolled as a control in a pregnancy study.

The CDR3 DNA is TGTGCCATCAGTGCCGCGGCTAGCGGGGGGCCTAGCACAGATACGCAGTATTTT. Translation: CAISAAASGGPSTDTQYF. The V gene is TRBV10-3, the J gene TRBJ2-3; 11 nucleotides agree with TRBD2. Germline loops: CDR1 ENHRY, CDR2 SYGVKD. This CDR3 has 18 residues. V was pared by 4 bases and J by 0 bases, with 9 bases of the junction left unmatched.